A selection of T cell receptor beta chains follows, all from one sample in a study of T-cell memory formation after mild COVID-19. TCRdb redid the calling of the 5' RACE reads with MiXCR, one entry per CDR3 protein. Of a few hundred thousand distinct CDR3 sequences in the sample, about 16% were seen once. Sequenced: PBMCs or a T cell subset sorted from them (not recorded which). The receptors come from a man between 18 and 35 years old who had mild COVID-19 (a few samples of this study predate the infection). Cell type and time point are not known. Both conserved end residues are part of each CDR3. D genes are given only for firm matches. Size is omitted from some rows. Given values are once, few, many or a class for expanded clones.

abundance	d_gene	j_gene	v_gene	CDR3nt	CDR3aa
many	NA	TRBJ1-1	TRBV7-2	TGTGCCAGCAGCTGGACCACAGGGAGTGGACTGGCTTTCTTT	CASSWTTGSGLAFF
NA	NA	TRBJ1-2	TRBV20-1	TGCAGTGCTCCTCTTGCGGGGCTTGGCTACACCTTC	CSAPLAGLGYTF
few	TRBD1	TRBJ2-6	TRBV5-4	TGTGCCAGCGGGACAGGAGCGTCTGGGGCCAACGTCCTGACTTTC	CASGTGASGANVLTF
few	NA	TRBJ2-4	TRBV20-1	TGCAGTGCTAGATCTGATCTAGCCAAAAACATTCAGTACTTC	CSARSDLAKNIQYF
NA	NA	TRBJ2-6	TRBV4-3	TGCGCCAGCAGCCAGAAGGGGGTTGGGGCCAACGTCCTGACTTTC	CASSQKGVGANVLTF
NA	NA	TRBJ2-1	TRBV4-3	TGCGCCAGCAGCCCTCGCGCGGAAACCCCTGGCAATGAGCAGTTCTTC	CASSPRAETPGNEQFF
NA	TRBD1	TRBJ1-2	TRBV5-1	TGCGCCACGGGGACAGGGACTAACTATGGCTACACCTTC	CATGTGTNYGYTF
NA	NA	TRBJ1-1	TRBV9	TGTGCCAGCAGCGTAGGAAAGGGACCTGAAGCTTTCTTT	CASSVGKGPEAFF
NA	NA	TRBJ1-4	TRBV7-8	TGTGCCAGCAGCTTAGCGGGGGGCAATGAAAAACTGTTTTTT	CASSLAGGNEKLFF
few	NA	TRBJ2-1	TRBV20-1	TGCAGTGCTCTGGTTCGGGGGAACAATGAGCAGTTCTTC	CSALVRGNNEQFF
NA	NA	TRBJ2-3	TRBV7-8	TGTGCCAGCAGCTTACAGCCTAGCACAGATACGCAGTATTTT	CASSLQPSTDTQYF